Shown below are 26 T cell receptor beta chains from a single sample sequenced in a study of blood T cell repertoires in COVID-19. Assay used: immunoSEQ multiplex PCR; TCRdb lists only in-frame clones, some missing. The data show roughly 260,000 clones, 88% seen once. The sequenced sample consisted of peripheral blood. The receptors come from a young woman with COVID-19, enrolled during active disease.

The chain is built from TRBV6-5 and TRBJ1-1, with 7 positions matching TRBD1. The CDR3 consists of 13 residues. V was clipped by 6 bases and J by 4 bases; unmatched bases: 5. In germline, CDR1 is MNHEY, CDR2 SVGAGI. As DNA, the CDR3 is TGTGCCAGCAGACCTCAGGGGGGCACTGAAGCTTTCTTT. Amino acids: CASRPQGGTEAFF.

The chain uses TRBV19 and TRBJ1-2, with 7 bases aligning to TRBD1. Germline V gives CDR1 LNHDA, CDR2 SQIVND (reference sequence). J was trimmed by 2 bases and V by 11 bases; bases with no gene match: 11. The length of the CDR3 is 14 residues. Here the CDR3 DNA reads TGTGCCGTCGAACCCGGGACAGCCAACTATGGCTACACCTTC. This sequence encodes CAVEPGTANYGYTF. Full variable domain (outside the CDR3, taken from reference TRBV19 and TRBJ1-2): DGGITQSPKYLFRKEGQNVTLSCEQNLNHDAMYWYRQDPGQGLRLIYYSQIVNDFQKGDIAEGYSVSREKKESFPLTVTSAQKNPTAFYLCAVEPGTANYGYTFGSGTRLTVV.

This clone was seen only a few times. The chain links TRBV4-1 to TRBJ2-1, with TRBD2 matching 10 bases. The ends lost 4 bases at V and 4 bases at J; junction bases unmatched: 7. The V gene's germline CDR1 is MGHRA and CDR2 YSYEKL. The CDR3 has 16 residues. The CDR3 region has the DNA TGCGCCAGCAGCCGGGTGCTAGCGGGAGCATACAATGAGCAGTTCTTC. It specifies CASSRVLAGAYNEQFF.

CDR3 sequence reads: CASSQGLAGGANTGELFF. CDR3 coding DNA: TGCGCCAGCAGCCAAGGACTAGCGGGAGGAGCGAACACCGGGGAGCTGTTTTTT. The rearrangement links TRBV4-3 to TRBJ2-2, with 13 bases identical to TRBD2. Losses at the gene ends were 1 base for V and 0 bases for J; bases not matched to a gene: 2. The CDR3 spans 18 residues. From germline, CDR1 is LGHNA and CDR2 YSLEER.

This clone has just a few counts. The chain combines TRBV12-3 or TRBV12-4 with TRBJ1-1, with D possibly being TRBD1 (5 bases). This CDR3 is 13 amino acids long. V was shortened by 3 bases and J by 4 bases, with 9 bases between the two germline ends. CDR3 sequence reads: CASSLNRITEAFF. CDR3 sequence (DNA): TGTGCCAGCAGTTTGAACAGGATCACTGAAGCTTTCTTT.

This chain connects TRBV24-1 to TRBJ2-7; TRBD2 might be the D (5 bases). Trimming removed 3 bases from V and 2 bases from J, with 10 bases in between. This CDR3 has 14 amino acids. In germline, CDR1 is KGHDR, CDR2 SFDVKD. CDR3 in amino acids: CATSDTTKTYEQYF. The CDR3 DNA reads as TGTGCCACCAGTGATACGACTAAAACCTACGAGCAGTACTTC.

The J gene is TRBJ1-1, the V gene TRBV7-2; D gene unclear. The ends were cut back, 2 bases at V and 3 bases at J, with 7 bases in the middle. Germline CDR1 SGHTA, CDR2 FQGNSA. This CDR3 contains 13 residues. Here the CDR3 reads CASSLTSDTEAFF. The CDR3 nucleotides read TGTGCCAGCAGCTTAACGTCGGACACTGAAGCTTTCTTT. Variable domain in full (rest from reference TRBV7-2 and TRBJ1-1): GAGVSQSPSNKVTEKGKDVELRCDPISGHTALYWYRQSLGQGLEFLIYFQGNSAPDKSGLPSDRFSAERTGGSVSTLTIQRTQQEDSAVYLCASSLTSDTEAFFGQGTRLTVV.

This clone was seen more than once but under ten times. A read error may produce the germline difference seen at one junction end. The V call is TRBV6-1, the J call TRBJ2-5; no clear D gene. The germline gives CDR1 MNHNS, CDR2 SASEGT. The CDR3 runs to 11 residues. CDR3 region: CASSEAFPSNF. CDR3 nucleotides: TGTGCCAGCAGTGAAGCGTTCCCTAGTAACTTC.

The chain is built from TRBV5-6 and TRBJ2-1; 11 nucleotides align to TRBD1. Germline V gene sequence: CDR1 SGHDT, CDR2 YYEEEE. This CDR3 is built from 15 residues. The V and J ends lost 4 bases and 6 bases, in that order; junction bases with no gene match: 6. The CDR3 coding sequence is TGTGCCAGCAGCGGGGACAGGGGGTTCCGCAATGAGCAGTTCTTC. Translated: CASSGDRGFRNEQFF.

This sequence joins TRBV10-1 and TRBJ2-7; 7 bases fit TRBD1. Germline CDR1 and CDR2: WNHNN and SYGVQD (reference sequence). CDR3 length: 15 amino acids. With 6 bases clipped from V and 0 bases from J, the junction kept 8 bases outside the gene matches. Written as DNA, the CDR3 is TGCGCCAGCAGCCATTCGGGACAGATCTCCTACGAGCAGTACTTC. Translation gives CASSHSGQISYEQYF.

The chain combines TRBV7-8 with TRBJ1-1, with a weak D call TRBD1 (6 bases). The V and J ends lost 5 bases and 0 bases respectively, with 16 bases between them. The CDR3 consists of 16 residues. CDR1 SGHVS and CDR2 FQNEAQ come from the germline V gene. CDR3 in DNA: TGTGCCAGCAGCACCGAAGGGGGGGGAATGAACACTGAAGCTTTCTTT. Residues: CASSTEGGGMNTEAFF.

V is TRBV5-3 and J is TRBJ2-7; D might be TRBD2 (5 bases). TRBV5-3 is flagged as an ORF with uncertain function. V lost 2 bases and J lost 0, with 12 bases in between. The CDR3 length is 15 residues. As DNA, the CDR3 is TGTGCCAGAAGCTTTCGGGGTAGTGTCTCCTACGAGCAGTACTTC. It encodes CARSFRGSVSYEQYF.

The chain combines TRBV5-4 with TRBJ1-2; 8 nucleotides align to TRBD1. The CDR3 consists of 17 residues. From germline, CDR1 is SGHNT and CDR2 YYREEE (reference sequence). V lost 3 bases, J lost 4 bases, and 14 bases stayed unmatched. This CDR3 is CASSSGVPDRGFYGYTF. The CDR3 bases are TGTGCCAGCAGCTCGGGGGTGCCCGACAGGGGATTCTATGGCTACACCTTC.

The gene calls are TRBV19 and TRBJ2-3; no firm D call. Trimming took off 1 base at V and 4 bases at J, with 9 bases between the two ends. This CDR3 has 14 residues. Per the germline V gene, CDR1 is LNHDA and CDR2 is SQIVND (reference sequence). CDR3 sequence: CASSIVGSPDTQYF. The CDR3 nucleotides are TGTGCCAGTAGTATAGTAGGTAGCCCAGATACGCAGTATTTT.

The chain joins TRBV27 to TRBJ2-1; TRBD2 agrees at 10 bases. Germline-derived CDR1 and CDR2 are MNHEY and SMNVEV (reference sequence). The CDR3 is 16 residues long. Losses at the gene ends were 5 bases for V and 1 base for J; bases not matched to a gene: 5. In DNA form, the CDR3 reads TGTGCCAGCAGTCCCCTAGCGGGAGCGTCCTACAATGAGCAGTTCTTC. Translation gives CASSPLAGASYNEQFF.

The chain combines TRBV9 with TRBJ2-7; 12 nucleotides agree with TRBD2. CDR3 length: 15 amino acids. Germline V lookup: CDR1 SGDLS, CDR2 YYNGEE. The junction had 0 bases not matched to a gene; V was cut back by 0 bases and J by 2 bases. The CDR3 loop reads CASSVASGRAYEQYF. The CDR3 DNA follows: TGTGCCAGCAGCGTAGCTAGCGGGAGGGCCTACGAGCAGTACTTC.

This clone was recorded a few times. In nucleotides, the CDR3 is TGTGCCTGGAGTGCCCCTCGGGGGGCTGGAAACACCATATATTTT. Amino acids: CAWSAPRGAGNTIYF. The V and J genes are TRBV30 and TRBJ1-3, with a weak D call TRBD1 (5 bases). CDR1 is GTSNPN and CDR2 is SVGIG in the germline V gene (reference sequence). Trimming left V 1 base short and J 2 bases short, with 12 bases between. CDR3 length equals 15 residues.

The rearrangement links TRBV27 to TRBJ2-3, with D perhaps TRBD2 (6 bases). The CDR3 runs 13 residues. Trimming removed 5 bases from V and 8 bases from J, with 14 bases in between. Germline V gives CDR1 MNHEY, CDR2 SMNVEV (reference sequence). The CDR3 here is CASSLTTAGTQYF. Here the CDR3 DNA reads TGTGCCAGCAGTCTTACTACAGCGGGTACGCAGTATTTT.

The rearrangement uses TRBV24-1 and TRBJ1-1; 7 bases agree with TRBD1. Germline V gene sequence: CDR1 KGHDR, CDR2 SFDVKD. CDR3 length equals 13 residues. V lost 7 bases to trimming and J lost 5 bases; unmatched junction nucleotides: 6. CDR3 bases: TGTGCCACCAGCCAGGGGGTGTGGACTGAAGCTTTCTTT. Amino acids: CATSQGVWTEAFF.

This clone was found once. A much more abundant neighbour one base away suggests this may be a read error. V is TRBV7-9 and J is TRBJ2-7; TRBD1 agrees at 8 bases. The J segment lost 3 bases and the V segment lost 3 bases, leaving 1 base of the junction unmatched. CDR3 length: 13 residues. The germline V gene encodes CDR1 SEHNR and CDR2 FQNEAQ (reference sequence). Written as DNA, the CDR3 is TGTGCCAGCAGCTTGACAGGGGACTACGAGCAGTACTTC. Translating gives CASSLTGDYEQYF.

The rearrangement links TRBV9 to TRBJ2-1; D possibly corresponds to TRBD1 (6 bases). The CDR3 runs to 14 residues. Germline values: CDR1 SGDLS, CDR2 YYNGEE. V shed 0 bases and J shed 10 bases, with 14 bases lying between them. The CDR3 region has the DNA TGTGCCAGCAGCGTAGGTGGGGAGAGGGGGGAGCAGTTCTTC. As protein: CASSVGGERGEQFF.

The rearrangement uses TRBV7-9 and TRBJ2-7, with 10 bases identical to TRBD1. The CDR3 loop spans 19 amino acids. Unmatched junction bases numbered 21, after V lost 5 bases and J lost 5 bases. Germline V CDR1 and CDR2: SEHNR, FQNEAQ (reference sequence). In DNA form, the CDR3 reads TGTGCCAGCAGCCCCTCGCCAGGGACAGGGGTCCATCGGACCCACGAGCAGTACTTC. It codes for CASSPSPGTGVHRTHEQYF.

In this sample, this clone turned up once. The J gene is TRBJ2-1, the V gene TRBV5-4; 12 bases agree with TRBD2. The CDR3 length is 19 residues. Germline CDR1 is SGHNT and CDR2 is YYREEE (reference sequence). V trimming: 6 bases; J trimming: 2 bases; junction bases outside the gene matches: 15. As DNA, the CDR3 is TGTGCCAGCACCCCTAGCGGGAGGGCACTCCAAAGCCCCTACAATGAGCAGTTCTTC. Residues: CASTPSGRALQSPYNEQFF.

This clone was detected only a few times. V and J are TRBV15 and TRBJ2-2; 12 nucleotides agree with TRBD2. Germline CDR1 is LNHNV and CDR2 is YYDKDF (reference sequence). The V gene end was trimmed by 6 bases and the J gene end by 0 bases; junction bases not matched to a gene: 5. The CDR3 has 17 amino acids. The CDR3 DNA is TGTGCCACCAGGACCCTAGCGGGAGGGCCGAACACCGGGGAGCTGTTTTTT. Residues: CATRTLAGGPNTGELFF.

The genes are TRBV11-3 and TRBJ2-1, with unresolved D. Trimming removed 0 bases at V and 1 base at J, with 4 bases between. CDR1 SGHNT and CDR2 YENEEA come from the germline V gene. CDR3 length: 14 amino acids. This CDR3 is CASSLDSSYNEQFF. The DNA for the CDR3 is TGTGCCAGCAGCTTAGACAGTTCCTACAATGAGCAGTTCTTC.

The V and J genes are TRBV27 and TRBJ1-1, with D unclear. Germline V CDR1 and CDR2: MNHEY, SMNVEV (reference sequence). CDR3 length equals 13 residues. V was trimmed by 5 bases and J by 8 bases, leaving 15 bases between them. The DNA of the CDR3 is TGTGCCAGCAGTGCCACATGGGGAGGGGAAGCTTTCTTT. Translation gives CASSATWGGEAFF.